These 21 T cell receptor beta chains came from one sample sequenced in a study of blood T cell repertoires in COVID-19. Sequencing was performed with immunoSEQ multiplex PCR; in TCRdb, only in-frame clones are kept and a portion is missing. The profile shows approximately 240,000 clones, 70% to 90% of them singletons. The sample taken for sequencing was peripheral blood. Every receptor here comes from a middle-aged woman who had recovered from COVID-19.

The chain carries TRBV24-1 and TRBJ2-2, with 10 bases that match TRBD2. Germline CDR1 is KGHDR and CDR2 is SFDVKD. V dropped 0 bases and J dropped 1; count of bases not matched to a gene: 1. This CDR3 contains 17 residues. Here the CDR3 reads CATSDLGLAENTGELFF. DNA of the CDR3: TGTGCCACCAGTGATTTGGGACTAGCGGAGAACACCGGGGAGCTGTTTTTT.

The rearrangement uses TRBV5-6 and TRBJ2-2; 7 bases align to TRBD1. Germline loops: CDR1 SGHDT, CDR2 YYEEEE. V lost 4 bases to trimming and J lost 4 bases; unmatched junction nucleotides: 10. CDR3 length equals 16 residues. DNA for the CDR3: TGTGCCAGCAGCACCGCGACAGGGCGAGGCACCGGGGAGCTGTTTTTT. Amino acids: CASSTATGRGTGELFF.

The chain couples TRBV6-5 to TRBJ2-5; perhaps TRBD1 as D (5 bases). Germline CDR1 reads MNHEY; CDR2 reads SVGAGI. The V end lost 6 bases, the J end lost 2 bases, and 10 bases lay between the germline ends. The CDR3 spans 13 residues. The CDR3 reads CASSWTQQETQYF. The CDR3 DNA sequence: TGTGCCAGCAGCTGGACACAACAAGAGACCCAGTACTTC.

This chain's CDR3 is CAISESIGVGNTEAFF. CDR3 coding DNA: TGTGCCATCAGTGAGTCGATAGGGGTCGGGAACACTGAAGCTTTCTTT. This chain joins TRBV10-3 and TRBJ1-1; tentatively, D is TRBD1 (5 bases). V lost 0 bases, J lost 1 base, and 12 bases lay in between. The germline CDR1 and CDR2 sequences are ENHRY and SYGVKD. The CDR3 contains 16 residues.

J is TRBJ2-7 and V is TRBV7-2; 7 bases map to TRBD2. Looked up from germline, CDR1 is SGHTA and CDR2 is FQGNSA. V shed 4 bases and J 0 bases; nucleotides not matched to a gene: 15. This CDR3 region has 18 residues. The CDR3 DNA sequence: TGTGCCAGCAGCTCCCAGAGCGGGTTGCGGGGGATCTCCTACGAGCAGTACTTC. This sequence encodes CASSSQSGLRGISYEQYF.

J is TRBJ1-1 and V is TRBV19, with TRBD1 identical over 9 bases. Germline values: CDR1 LNHDA, CDR2 SQIVND (reference sequence). Losses at the gene ends were 2 bases for V and 3 bases for J; bases not matched to a gene: 1. The CDR3 is made up of 14 amino acids. CDR3 region: CASSIWDRDTEAFF. The CDR3 nucleotides are TGTGCCAGTAGTATATGGGACAGGGACACTGAAGCTTTCTTT. The variable domain in full, completed from reference TRBV19 and TRBJ1-1, reads DGGITQSPKYLFRKEGQNVTLSCEQNLNHDAMYWYRQDPGQGLRLIYYSQIVNDFQKGDIAEGYSVSREKKESFPLTVTSAQKNPTAFYLCASSIWDRDTEAFFGQGTRLTVV.

The gene calls are TRBV5-3 and TRBJ2-7; 8 positions agree with TRBD1. TRBV5-3 is placed among ORFs of uncertain function. CDR3 length equals 19 residues. With V trimmed by 0 bases and J by 0 bases, 14 bases remained unmatched. The CDR3 protein is CARSLEGTGGIQFSYEQYF. CDR3 DNA sequence: TGTGCCAGAAGCTTGGAGGGGACAGGTGGGATCCAATTCTCCTACGAGCAGTACTTC.

The chain is built from TRBV2 and TRBJ2-1; tentatively, D is TRBD1 (6 bases). This CDR3 comprises 15 residues. Deletions cut 6 bases from V and 0 bases from J, with 12 bases between. Germline CDR1 reads SNHLY; CDR2 reads FYNNEI. The CDR3 spells CASSETGLSYNEQFF. CDR3 sequence (DNA): TGTGCCAGCAGCGAAACAGGGCTCTCCTACAATGAGCAGTTCTTC.

This clone was seen once. V gene TRBV7-9 combines with J gene TRBJ2-1; 15 bases are shared with TRBD2. Germline V gives CDR1 SEHNR, CDR2 FQNEAQ (reference sequence). The V segment lost 5 bases and the J segment 9 bases; nucleotides outside the gene matches: 5. The CDR3 covers 15 residues. The CDR3: CASSQRTSGRAEQFF. The CDR3 DNA follows: TGTGCCAGCAGCCAACGGACTAGCGGGAGGGCTGAGCAGTTCTTC.

The J gene is TRBJ1-6, the V gene TRBV5-1; TRBD1 aligns across 9 bases. CDR3 size: 15 residues. Germline CDR1 is SGHRS and CDR2 is YFSETQ. J was trimmed by 9 bases and V by 5 bases; bases with no gene match: 9. DNA of the CDR3: TGCGCCAGCAGTCCTCCGGGACAGGGCCCTTCACCCCTCCACTTT. Protein: CASSPPGQGPSPLHF.

A single count supports this clone. The chain has TRBV28 and TRBJ2-4; TRBD2 might be the D (6 bases). Germline-derived CDR1 and CDR2 are MDHEN and SYDVKM. V was shortened by 8 bases and J by 4 bases, with 21 bases between the two germline ends. The CDR3 consists of 16 residues. The CDR3 region has the DNA TGTGCCAGCGCCTCCGGGGGACCCTCGGAGAAAAACATTCAGTACTTC. This translates into CASASGGPSEKNIQYF.

V and J are TRBV6-5 and TRBJ1-2; no clear D. Looked up from germline, CDR1 is MNHEY and CDR2 is SVGAGI. CDR3 length: 16 amino acids. Trimming took off 0 bases at V and 3 bases at J, with 14 bases between the two ends. In DNA form, the CDR3 reads TGTGCCAGCAGTTACTCGACCATTCGCGGTCACTATGGCTACACCTTC. Translation gives CASSYSTIRGHYGYTF.

This sequence joins TRBV12-3 or TRBV12-4 and TRBJ2-1; no firm D call. Trimming left V 6 bases short and J 5 bases short, with 11 bases between. CDR3 length equals 13 residues. CDR3 in amino acids: CASSSNRDNEQFF. CDR3 nucleotide sequence: TGTGCCAGCAGCTCCAACCGGGACAATGAGCAGTTCTTC.

The V call is TRBV5-1, the J call TRBJ2-2, with TRBD1 matching 9 bases. V was pared by 0 bases and J by 6 bases, with 6 bases of the junction left unmatched. Looked up from germline, CDR1 is SGHRS and CDR2 is YFSETQ. This CDR3 spans 16 amino acids. The CDR3 nucleotides read TGCGCCAGCAGCTTGGAAGGACAGGGGATACCCGGGGAGCTGTTTTTT. Its protein product is CASSLEGQGIPGELFF.

The chain carries TRBV6-2 or TRBV6-3 and TRBJ2-7; D is perhaps TRBD2 (6 bases). This CDR3 region has 15 residues. V gave up 6 bases and J gave up 3 bases, with 18 bases separating them. Germline V CDR1 and CDR2: MNHEY, SVGEGT. The CDR3 DNA is TGTGCCAGCAGCAGTATAGGGACTCCCAACTACGAGCAGTACTTC. This codes for CASSSIGTPNYEQYF.

The rearrangement joins TRBV6-5 to TRBJ2-2, with D maybe TRBD1 (7 bases). V was shortened by 7 bases and J by 4 bases, with 13 bases between the two germline ends. CDR1 and CDR2 from the germline V gene are MNHEY and SVGAGI. The CDR3 totals 14 residues. CDR3 coding DNA: TGTGCCAGCACCAGGGGGGACGTCACCGGGGAGCTGTTTTTT. This codes for CASTRGDVTGELFF.

The rearrangement links TRBV11-3 to TRBJ2-7; 10 bases line up with TRBD1. The CDR3 has 13 residues. The germline V gene encodes CDR1 SGHNT and CDR2 YENEEA. V dropped 3 bases and J dropped 6; count of bases not matched to a gene: 2. CDR3 coding DNA: TGTGCCAGCAGCTTGGGGGACAGGGGCGAGCAGTACTTC. This translates into CASSLGDRGEQYF.

The chain combines TRBV6-5 with TRBJ2-4; D gene uncertain. This CDR3 spans 14 amino acids. The ends were cut back, 10 bases at V and 1 base at J, with 14 bases in the middle. From germline, CDR1 is MNHEY and CDR2 SVGAGI. CDR3 loop: CAKVTAWAKNIQYF. The CDR3 DNA reads TGTGCCAAAGTCACTGCCTGGGCCAAAAACATTCAGTACTTC.

This clone occurred a few times. The chain combines TRBV6-1 with TRBJ1-5; possible D gene TRBD1, 6 bases. V was shortened by 3 bases and J by 4 bases, with 10 bases between the two germline ends. The CDR3 covers 14 residues. Germline CDR1 is MNHNS and CDR2 is SASEGT. CDR3 in DNA: TGTGCCAGCAGTGATGCAGGGGCGAATCAGCCCCAGCATTTT. Amino acids: CASSDAGANQPQHF.

This chain joins TRBV7-2 and TRBJ2-6, with 9 nucleotides matching TRBD1. CDR3 length equals 18 residues. Germline-derived CDR1 and CDR2 are SGHTA and FQGNSA. J gave up 3 bases and V 1 base, and 7 bases lay outside the gene matches. As DNA, the CDR3 is TGTGCCAGCAGCTTAGGGCCTACAGGGGGCGGTGGGGCCAACGTCCTGACTTTC. Protein: CASSLGPTGGGGANVLTF.

J is TRBJ1-6 and V is TRBV19; perhaps TRBD1 as D (5 bases). The CDR3 length is 16 residues. CDR1 is LNHDA and CDR2 is SQIVND in the germline V gene (reference sequence). The ends were cut back, 2 bases at V and 0 bases at J, with 8 bases in the middle. Written as DNA, the CDR3 is TGTGCCAGTAGTATACAGGGCCTCTCCTATAATTCACCCCTCCACTTT. It translates to CASSIQGLSYNSPLHF.